The present T cell receptor (beta chain) was sequenced within a study of blood T cell repertoires in COVID-19. In the study overall: Samples came from the United States, Italy and Spain, spanning acute and convalescent COVID-19. The cDNA or gDNA used as material had been derived from T cells, B-cell-depleted T cells, or PBMCs.

This CDR3 comprises 16 residues. Looked up from germline, CDR1 is SGHVS and CDR2 is FQNEAQ. J gave up 10 bases and V 1 base, and 8 bases lay outside the gene matches. Enrolled during active infection, Seattle patients were then followed longitudinally. Only in-frame clones appear in the TCRdb table, and some are missing; sequencing was by immunoSEQ multiplex PCR. The data contain about 480,000 clones, approximately 91% of them singletons. The clonotype was recovered from a woman in her fifties or sixties with COVID-19, enrolled during active disease. The sequenced sample was peripheral blood. The chain carries TRBV7-8 and TRBJ1-6; TRBD1 agrees at 9 bases. The CDR3 loop reads CASSLGTGGVGSPLHF. The CDR3 DNA reads as TGTGCCAGCAGCTTAGGCACAGGGGGCGTAGGGTCACCCCTCCACTTT.